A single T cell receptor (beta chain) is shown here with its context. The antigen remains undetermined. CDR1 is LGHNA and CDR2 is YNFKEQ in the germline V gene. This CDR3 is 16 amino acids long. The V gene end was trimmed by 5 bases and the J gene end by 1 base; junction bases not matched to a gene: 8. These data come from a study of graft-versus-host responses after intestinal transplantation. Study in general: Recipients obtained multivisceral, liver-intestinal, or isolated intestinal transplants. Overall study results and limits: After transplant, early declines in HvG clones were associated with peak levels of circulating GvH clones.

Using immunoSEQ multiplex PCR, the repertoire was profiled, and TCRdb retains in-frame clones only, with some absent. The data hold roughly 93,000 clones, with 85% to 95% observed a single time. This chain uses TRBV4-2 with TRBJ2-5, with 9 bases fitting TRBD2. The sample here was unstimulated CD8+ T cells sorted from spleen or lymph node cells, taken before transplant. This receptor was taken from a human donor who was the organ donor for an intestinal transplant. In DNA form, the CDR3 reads TGTGCCAGCAGCGCTAGCGGGATTATCCCCCAAGAGACCCAGTACTTC. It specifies CASSASGIIPQETQYF.